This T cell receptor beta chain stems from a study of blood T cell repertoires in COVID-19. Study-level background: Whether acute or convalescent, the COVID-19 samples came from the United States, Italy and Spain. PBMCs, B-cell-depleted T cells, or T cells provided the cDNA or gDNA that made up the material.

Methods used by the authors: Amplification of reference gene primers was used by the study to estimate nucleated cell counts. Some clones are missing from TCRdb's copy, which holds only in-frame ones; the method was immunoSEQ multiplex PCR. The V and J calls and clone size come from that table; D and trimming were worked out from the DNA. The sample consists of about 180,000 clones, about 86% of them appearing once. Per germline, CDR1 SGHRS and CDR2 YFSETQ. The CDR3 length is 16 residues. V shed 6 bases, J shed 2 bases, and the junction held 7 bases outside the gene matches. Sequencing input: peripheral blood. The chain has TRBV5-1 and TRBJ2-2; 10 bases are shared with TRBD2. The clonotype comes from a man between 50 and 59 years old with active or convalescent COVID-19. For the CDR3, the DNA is TGCGCCAGCAACAACCCTAGCGGGGGAAACACCGGGGAGCTGTTTTTT. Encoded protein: CASNNPSGGNTGELFF.